The present T cell receptor beta chain was sequenced within a study of OX40 agonist ivuxolimab in advanced cancers. As for the study in general: As their treatment, patients were administered ivuxolimab, an agonistic anti-OX40 (CD134) antibody. It was permissible to have had prior anti-PD-1, anti-PD-L1 or anti-CTLA-4 therapy, and 40% had some.

Broader study findings: CD8+ T cells were the subset that, on average, had more expanded clones than CD4+.

Patients were excluded for autoimmune disease history or systemic immunosuppression. Regarding this clone: What it recognizes is unknown.

Data came from immunoSEQ multiplex PCR; TCRdb stores just in-frame clones and leaves some out. This sample has about 99,000 clones, with 90% to 96% found just once. The CDR3 covers 14 residues. The germline V and J ends were trimmed by 2 bases and 4 bases, with 10 bases remaining between them. Germline CDR1 is SGHDT and CDR2 is YYEEEE. This sample comprised CD4+ or CD8+ T cells sorted from blood, obtained in a trial of the OX40 agonist ivuxolimab. V usage is TRBV5-6 and J usage is TRBJ1-5; weak D call: TRBD1 (6 bases). This clonotype was obtained from an adult with an advanced solid tumor such as melanoma, head and neck, liver or kidney cancer. The CDR3 region is CASSFGQRNQPQHF. Here the CDR3 DNA reads TGTGCCAGCAGCTTCGGACAGCGTAATCAGCCCCAGCATTTT. The complete variable domain, with remaining parts taken from reference TRBV5-6 and TRBJ1-5, reads DAGVTQSPTHLIKTRGQQVTLRCSPKSGHDTVSWYQQALGQGPQFIFQYYEEEERQRGNFPDRFSGHQFPNYSSELNVNALLLGDSALYLCASSFGQRNQPQHFGDGTRLSIL.